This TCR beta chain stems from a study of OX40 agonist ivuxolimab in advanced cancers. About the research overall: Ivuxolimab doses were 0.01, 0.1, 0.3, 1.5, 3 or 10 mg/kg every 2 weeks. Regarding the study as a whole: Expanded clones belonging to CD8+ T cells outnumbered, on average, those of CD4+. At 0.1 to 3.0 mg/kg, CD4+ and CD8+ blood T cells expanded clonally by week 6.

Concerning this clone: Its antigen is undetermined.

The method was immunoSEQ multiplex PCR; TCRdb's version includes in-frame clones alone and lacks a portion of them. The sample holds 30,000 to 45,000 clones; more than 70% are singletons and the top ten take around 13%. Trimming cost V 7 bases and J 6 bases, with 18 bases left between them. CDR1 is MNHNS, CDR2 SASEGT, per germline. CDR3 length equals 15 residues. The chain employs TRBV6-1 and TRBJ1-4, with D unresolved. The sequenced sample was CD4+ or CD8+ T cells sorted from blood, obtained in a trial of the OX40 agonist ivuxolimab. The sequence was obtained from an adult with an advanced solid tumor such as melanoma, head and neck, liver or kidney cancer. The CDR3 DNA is TGTGCCAGCACGGTGTGGTTGAGTGGGGATGAAAAACTGTTTTTT. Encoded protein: CASTVWLSGDEKLFF.